This passage covers 5 T cell receptor beta chains from one sample sequenced in a study of T cells in Graves' hyperthyroidism and ophthalmopathy. Amplification of TCR beta CDR3 regions was performed using RNA transcripts as template. HTBI primers drove first-round RT-PCR of the TCR CDR3. Using its own MiXCR run on the multiplex PCR reads, TCRdb lists one record per CDR3 protein. This sample carries roughly 500,000 distinct CDR3 sequences, roughly 45% of them seen once, and the ten largest clones take 44%. Sequenced: peripheral blood or thyroid tissue (not recorded which). The origin of the receptors is an adult woman with Graves' disease, either hyperthyroidism or ophthalmopathy (not recorded which).

This clonotype was observed a few times. This chain links TRBV20-1 with TRBJ1-6, with 9 bases lining up with TRBD1. The CDR3 runs to 14 residues. V dropped 6 bases and J dropped 10; count of bases not matched to a gene: 10. Germline V gene sequence: CDR1 DFQATT, CDR2 SNEGSKA (reference sequence). The DNA of the CDR3 is TGCAGTGCCACTCCGGGACAGGGTCGGTCACCCCTCCACTTT. It codes for CSATPGQGRSPLHF.

The chain recombines TRBV19 with TRBJ1-1; D is unclear. Trimming shortened V by 5 bases and J by 6 bases, and 13 bases separated the two germline ends. The V gene's germline CDR1 is LNHDA and CDR2 SQIVND (reference sequence). This CDR3 is built from 13 residues. DNA for the CDR3: TGTGCCAGTAGTCCCGGCCGGGGAGCTGAAGCTTTCTTT. Its protein product is CASSPGRGAEAFF.

This clonotype was seen ten or more times. The genes are TRBV5-1 and TRBJ2-5; 11 positions match TRBD2. V was pared by 3 bases and J by 2 bases, with 6 bases of the junction left unmatched. This CDR3 has 16 residues. Germline CDR1 SGHRS, CDR2 YFSETQ. CDR3 sequence reads: CASSYGLAGSQETQYF. The CDR3 coding sequence is TGCGCCAGCAGCTACGGACTAGCGGGTTCACAAGAGACCCAGTACTTC.

The rearrangement uses TRBV7-9 and TRBJ2-7, with D tentatively TRBD2 (5 bases). V was cut by 5 bases and J by 3 bases, with 17 bases left in between. This CDR3 spans 15 amino acids. Germline lookup yields CDR1 SEHNR and CDR2 FQNEAQ (reference sequence). The CDR3 is CASSHQDLNRYEQYF. DNA for the CDR3: TGTGCCAGCAGCCACCAGGACTTGAACCGCTACGAGCAGTACTTC.

The sample holds many counts of this clonotype. The chain is built from TRBV5-1 and TRBJ2-5, with a weak D call TRBD1 (6 bases). This CDR3 has 14 residues. The germline gives CDR1 SGHRS, CDR2 YFSETQ. Trimming cost V 4 bases and J 1 base, with 11 bases left between them. The CDR3 protein is CASSGGQPQETQYF. DNA of the CDR3: TGCGCCAGCAGCGGTGGACAGCCCCAAGAGACCCAGTACTTC. Supplemented by reference TRBV5-1 and TRBJ2-5, the full variable domain reads KAGVTQTPRYLIKTRGQQVTLSCSPISGHRSVSWYQQTPGQGLQFLFEYFSETQRNKGNFPGRFSGRQFSNSRSEMNVSTLELGDSALYLCASSGGQPQETQYFGPGTRLLVL.